This entry describes one T cell receptor beta chain. Its antigen is unidentified. The data originate from a study of cytomegalovirus exposure and HLA in healthy donors. 13 Jbeta primers and 60 Vbeta primers were used for the PCR. Sequencing was performed with immunoSEQ multiplex PCR; in TCRdb, only in-frame clones are kept and a portion is missing. The table shows under 85,000 clones, with around 81% occurring only once. CDR1 is SGHAT, CDR2 FQNNGV, per germline. Trimming at V came to 5 bases and at J to 7 bases, leaving 5 bases not matched to a gene. CDR3 length: 12 residues. The study's findings and limits: The study designated 150 or so TCR beta chains cytomegalovirus-associated. TCR beta sequences reportedly predicted most subjects' HLA-A and HLA-B alleles accurately.

The source is a man aged 35 to 55 in good health and CMV-seronegative. J is TRBJ2-7 and V is TRBV11-2; 7 bases fit TRBD1. Sequencing was carried out using PBMCs. CDR3 protein: CASSIQGVEQYF. CDR3 DNA: TGTGCCAGCAGCATTCAGGGGGTTGAGCAGTACTTC.